This section outlines one T cell receptor (beta chain) sequence together with its context. These data come from a study of response to subunit inactivated influenza vaccine. TCRdb fed the RT-PCR reads into MiXCR, producing one record per CDR3 protein. The sample consists of roughly 550,000 distinct CDR3 sequences, roughly 25% of them appearing once. Trimming shortened V by 7 bases and J by 3 bases, and 15 bases separated the two germline ends. From germline, CDR1 is SNHLY and CDR2 FYNNEI. The CDR3 is made up of 15 amino acids. The same sample was also used in a study of T cells expressing NK-cell markers. This second study says: 5'RACE template switching with UMIs generated TCR beta cDNA.

The source material was CD4+ T cells sorted from PBMCs, sampled 11 to 12 days after vaccination. The TCR was taken from a man aged 50-59 years who received an inactivated influenza vaccine. The J gene is TRBJ1-4, the V gene TRBV2; perhaps TRBD1 as D (5 bases). CDR3 nucleotide sequence: TGTGCCAGCATAGGGACTCGAGGGGCTAATGAAAAACTGTTTTTT. This translates into CASIGTRGANEKLFF.